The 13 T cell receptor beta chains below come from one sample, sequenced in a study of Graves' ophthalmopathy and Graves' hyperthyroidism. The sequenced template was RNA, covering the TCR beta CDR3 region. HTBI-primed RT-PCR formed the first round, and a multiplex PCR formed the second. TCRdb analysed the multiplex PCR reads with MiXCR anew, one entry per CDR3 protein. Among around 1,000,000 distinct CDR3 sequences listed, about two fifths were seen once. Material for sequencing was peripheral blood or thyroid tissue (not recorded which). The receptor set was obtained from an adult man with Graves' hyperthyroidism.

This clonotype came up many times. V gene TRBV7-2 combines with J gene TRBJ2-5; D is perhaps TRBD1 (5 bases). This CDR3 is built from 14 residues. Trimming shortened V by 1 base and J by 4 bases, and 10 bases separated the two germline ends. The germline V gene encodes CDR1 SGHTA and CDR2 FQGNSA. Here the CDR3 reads CASSLVGQAETQYF. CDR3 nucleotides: TGTGCCAGCAGCTTAGTAGGACAAGCAGAGACCCAGTACTTC.

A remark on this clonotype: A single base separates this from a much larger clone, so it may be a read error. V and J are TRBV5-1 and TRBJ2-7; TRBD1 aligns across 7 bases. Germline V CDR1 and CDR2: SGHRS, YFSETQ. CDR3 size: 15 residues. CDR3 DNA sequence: TGCGCCAGCAGCTTGGCCGGGACAGTGGTCTACGAGCAGTGCTTC. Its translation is CASSLAGTVVYEQCF.

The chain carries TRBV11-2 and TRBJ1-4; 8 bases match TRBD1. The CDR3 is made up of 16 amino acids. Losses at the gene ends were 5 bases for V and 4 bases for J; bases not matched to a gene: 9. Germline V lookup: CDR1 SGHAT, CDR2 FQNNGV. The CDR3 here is CASSEQGAGLNEKLFF. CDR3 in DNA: TGTGCCAGCAGCGAGCAGGGGGCAGGGCTTAATGAAAAACTGTTTTTT. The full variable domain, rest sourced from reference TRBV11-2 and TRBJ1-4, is EAGVAQSPRYKIIEKRQSVAFWCNPISGHATLYWYQQILGQGPKLLIQFQNNGVVDDSQLPKDRFSAERLKGVDSTLKIQPAKLEDSAVYLCASSEQGAGLNEKLFFGSGTQLSVL.

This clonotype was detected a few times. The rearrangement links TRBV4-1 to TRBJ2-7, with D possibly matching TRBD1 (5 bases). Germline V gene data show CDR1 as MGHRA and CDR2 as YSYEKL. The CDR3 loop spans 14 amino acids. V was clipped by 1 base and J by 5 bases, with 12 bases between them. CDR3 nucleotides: TGCGCCAGCAGCCAAGGTCGCAGGGCTCACGAGCAGTACTTC. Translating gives CASSQGRRAHEQYF.

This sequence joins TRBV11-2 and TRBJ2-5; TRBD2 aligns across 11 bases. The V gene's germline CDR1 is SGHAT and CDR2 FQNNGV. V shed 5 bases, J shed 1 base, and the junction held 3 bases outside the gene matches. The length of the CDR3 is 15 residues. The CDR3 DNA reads TGTGCCAGCAGCCAACTAGCGGGGGCCCAAGAGACCCAGTACTTC. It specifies CASSQLAGAQETQYF.

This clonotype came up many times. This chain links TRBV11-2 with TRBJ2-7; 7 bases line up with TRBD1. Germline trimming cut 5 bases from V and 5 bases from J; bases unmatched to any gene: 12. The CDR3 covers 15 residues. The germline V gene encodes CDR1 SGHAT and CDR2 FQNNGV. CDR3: CASSPDRVNVDEQYF. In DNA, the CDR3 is TGTGCCAGCAGCCCAGACAGGGTTAATGTTGACGAGCAGTACTTC.

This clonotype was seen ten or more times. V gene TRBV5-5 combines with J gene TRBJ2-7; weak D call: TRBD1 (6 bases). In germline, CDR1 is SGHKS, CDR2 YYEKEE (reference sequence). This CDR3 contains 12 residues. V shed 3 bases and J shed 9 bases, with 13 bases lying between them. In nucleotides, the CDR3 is TGTGCCAGCAGCTATGGGACACCTGGGCAGTACTTC. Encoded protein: CASSYGTPGQYF.

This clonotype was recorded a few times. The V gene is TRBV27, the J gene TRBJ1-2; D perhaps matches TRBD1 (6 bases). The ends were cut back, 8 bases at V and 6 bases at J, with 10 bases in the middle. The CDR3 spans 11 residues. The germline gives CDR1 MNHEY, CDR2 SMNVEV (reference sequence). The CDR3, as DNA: TGTGCCAGCGGCAGGGGAAATGGCTACACCTTC. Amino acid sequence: CASGRGNGYTF.

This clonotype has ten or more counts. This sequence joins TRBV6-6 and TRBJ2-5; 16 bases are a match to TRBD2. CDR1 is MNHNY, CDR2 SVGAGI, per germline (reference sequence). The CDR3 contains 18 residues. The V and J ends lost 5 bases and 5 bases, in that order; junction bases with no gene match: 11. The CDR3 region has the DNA TGTGCCAGCAGTACAGGGACTAGCGGGAGGGCCAGGTCGGAGACCCAGTACTTC. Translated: CASSTGTSGRARSETQYF.

CDR3 residues: CSAAGGGTIYF. CDR3 bases: TGCAGTGCCGCCGGCGGGGGCACCATATATTTT. This chain joins TRBV20-1 and TRBJ1-3; D perhaps matches TRBD1 (5 bases). The V gene's germline CDR1 is DFQATT and CDR2 SNEGSKA (reference sequence). Trimming removed 6 bases from V and 9 bases from J, with 12 bases in between. The CDR3 is made up of 11 amino acids.

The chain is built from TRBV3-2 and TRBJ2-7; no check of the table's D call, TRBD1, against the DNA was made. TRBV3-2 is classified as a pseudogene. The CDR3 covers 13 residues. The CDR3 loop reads CASSRERRKQQYF. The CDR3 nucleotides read TGTGCCAGCAGCCGGGAAAGGAGAAAACAGCAGTACTTC.

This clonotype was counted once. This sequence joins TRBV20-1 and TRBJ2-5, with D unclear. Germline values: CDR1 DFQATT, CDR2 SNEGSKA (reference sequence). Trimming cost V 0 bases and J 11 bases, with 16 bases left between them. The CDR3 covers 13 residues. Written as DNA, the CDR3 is TGCAGTGCTAGAGACAGACTCCATATGTTGCAGTACTTC. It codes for CSARDRLHMLQYF.

CDR3 in amino acids: CASSPFPGHPYEQYF. In DNA, the CDR3 is TGTGCCAGCAGCCCCTTCCCGGGACATCCCTACGAGCAGTACTTC. The chain combines TRBV14 with TRBJ2-7; D perhaps matches TRBD1 (6 bases). Trimming removed 4 bases at V and 2 bases at J, with 15 bases between. This CDR3 comprises 15 residues. Germline V gene sequence: CDR1 SGHDN, CDR2 FVKESK.